These 7 T cell receptor beta chains share one sample of origin, sequenced in a study of OX40 agonist ivuxolimab in advanced cancers. Assay used: immunoSEQ multiplex PCR; TCRdb lists only in-frame clones, some missing. The top ten hold roughly 0.53% of the sample, which has around 100,000 clones, approximately 89% seen once. The material was CD4+ or CD8+ T cells sorted from blood, obtained in a trial of the OX40 agonist ivuxolimab. The receptors were gathered from an adult with an advanced solid tumor such as melanoma, head and neck, liver or kidney cancer.

CDR3 in amino acids: CASSSGRYQETQYF. CDR3 coding DNA: TGTGCCAGCAGCTCAGGAAGGTACCAAGAGACCCAGTACTTC. The chain couples TRBV7-9 to TRBJ2-5; D not resolved. Trimming removed 4 bases from V and 0 bases from J, with 9 bases in between. In germline, CDR1 is SEHNR, CDR2 FQNEAQ (reference sequence). This CDR3 spans 14 amino acids. Drawing the rest from reference TRBV7-9 and TRBJ2-5, the complete variable domain is DTGVSQNPRHKITKRGQNVTFRCDPISEHNRLYWYRQTLGQGPEFLTYFQNEAQLEKSRLLSDRFSAERPKGSFSTLEIQRTEQGDSAMYLCASSSGRYQETQYFGPGTRLLVL.

This chain uses TRBV16 with TRBJ2-2; 9 bases are shared with TRBD1. V trimming: 2 bases; J trimming: 4 bases; junction bases outside the gene matches: 5. Per germline, CDR1 KGHSY and CDR2 FQNENV. This CDR3 is built from 16 residues. Here the CDR3 DNA reads TGTGCCAGCAGCCAACCCGGGACAGGGTCCACCGGGGAGCTGTTTTTT. Protein sequence: CASSQPGTGSTGELFF.

The chain employs TRBV7-6 and TRBJ2-1; 12 bases align to TRBD1. The CDR3 sequence is 15 residues long. Trimming removed 5 bases from V and 7 bases from J; junction bases left unmatched: 6. The germline V gene has CDR1 SGHVS and CDR2 FNYEAQ. The CDR3 nucleotides are TGTGCCAGCAGCCCTGGGACAGGGGGCGGGAATGAGCAGTTCTTC. Residues: CASSPGTGGGNEQFF.

This chain connects TRBV2 to TRBJ2-7, with D possibly being TRBD1 (5 bases). Germline V gene sequence: CDR1 SNHLY, CDR2 FYNNEI. The CDR3 runs 12 residues. V lost 6 bases and J 3 bases, leaving 9 bases between the germline ends. DNA of the CDR3: TGTGCCAGCAGGCCTGACAGCTACGAGCAGTACTTC. It translates to CASRPDSYEQYF. The full variable domain, rest sourced from reference TRBV2 and TRBJ2-7, is EPEVTQTPSHQVTQMGQEVILRCVPISNHLYFYWYRQILGQKVEFLVSFYNNEISEKSEIFDDQFSVERPDGSNFTLKIRSTKLEDSAMYFCASRPDSYEQYFGPGTRLTVT.

CDR3 in amino acids: CASHEGVVAYEQYF. CDR3 nucleotide sequence: TGTGCCAGCCACGAGGGTGTTGTGGCCTACGAGCAGTACTTC. The chain recombines TRBV6-1 with TRBJ2-7, with D perhaps TRBD2 (5 bases). Trimming stripped 8 bases from V and 2 bases from J, with 16 bases between. In germline, CDR1 is MNHNS, CDR2 SASEGT. The CDR3 has 14 amino acids.

The CDR3 nucleotides are TGTGCCAGCAGCCCAGTGGGACTAGCGTTTCAAGAGACCCAGTACTTC. As protein: CASSPVGLAFQETQYF. This rearrangement joins TRBV11-2 to TRBJ2-5; TRBD2 matches at 10 bases. Germline V gives CDR1 SGHAT, CDR2 FQNNGV. The CDR3 totals 16 residues. The V gene end was trimmed by 5 bases and the J gene end by 2 bases; junction bases not matched to a gene: 8.

This chain uses TRBV5-4 with TRBJ2-1; 15 bases are shared with TRBD2. Looked up from germline, CDR1 is SGHNT and CDR2 is YYREEE (reference sequence). V lost 4 bases, J lost 7 bases, and 6 bases stayed unmatched. This CDR3 spans 16 amino acids. CDR3 coding DNA: TGTGCCAGCAGCCGACGGACTAGCGGGAGGGCTAATGAGCAGTTCTTC. This sequence encodes CASSRRTSGRANEQFF.